One and the same sample provided the 30 T cell receptor beta chains below, sequenced in a study of control samples from healthy donors and cancer patients. Produced via immunoSEQ multiplex PCR; TCRdb's table is partial and in-frame only. In the table there are about 130,000 clones, around 94% of which are singletons. Sequencing was done on a sample of PBMCs. These receptors originate from a man between 60 and 75 years old with colorectal cancer.

V and J are TRBV3-1 (or the pseudogene TRBV3-2) and TRBJ2-7; a weak D match, TRBD1 (5 bases). Germline CDR1 is LGHDT and CDR2 is YNNKEL (reference sequence). Trimming left V 0 bases short and J 4 bases short, with 7 bases between. The CDR3 sequence is 13 residues long. The CDR3, as DNA: TGTGCCAGCAGCCAAGAGGACACGTACGAGCAGTACTTC. The encoded protein is CASSQEDTYEQYF.

The CDR3 DNA is TGTGCCACCAGTGGTGGCGGGGGCGGAAATGAAAAACTGTTTTTT. Translating it yields CATSGGGGGNEKLFF. V usage is TRBV24-1 and J usage is TRBJ1-4; perhaps TRBD1 as D (6 bases). This CDR3 region has 15 residues. Germline loops: CDR1 KGHDR, CDR2 SFDVKD. The V end was cut by 5 bases, the J end by 5 bases, with 14 bases between.

There are a few counts of this clone. V is TRBV30 and J is TRBJ1-6; 10 nucleotides match TRBD1. Germline assignment: CDR1 GTSNPN and CDR2 SVGIG (reference sequence). V lost 2 bases to trimming and J lost 7 bases; unmatched junction nucleotides: 2. CDR3 size: 14 residues. The CDR3 nucleotides read TGTGCCTGGAGTAGGGGACAGGGGAATTCACCCCTCCACTTT. Amino acids: CAWSRGQGNSPLHF.

J is TRBJ1-6 and V is TRBV5-1, with D possibly matching TRBD1 (5 bases). This CDR3 spans 16 amino acids. Looked up from germline, CDR1 is SGHRS and CDR2 is YFSETQ. V was clipped by 0 bases and J by 9 bases, with 16 bases between them. The CDR3 spells CASSLARSGNGSPLHF. In nucleotides, the CDR3 is TGCGCCAGCAGCTTGGCAAGGTCAGGGAACGGTTCACCCCTCCACTTT.

The gene calls are TRBV6-1 and TRBJ1-1; D is unresolved. The V end was cut by 0 bases, the J end by 7 bases, with 9 bases between. This CDR3 has 13 amino acids. The V gene's germline CDR1 is MNHNS and CDR2 SASEGT. The CDR3 reads CASSEAHKFEAFF. Here the CDR3 DNA reads TGTGCCAGCAGTGAAGCGCATAAGTTTGAAGCTTTCTTT.

This clone was observed once. The CDR3 sequence is CASSLDRYEQYF. The CDR3 DNA follows: TGCGCCAGCAGCTTGGACAGATACGAGCAGTACTTC. The chain joins TRBV5-1 to TRBJ2-7; D gene ambiguous. CDR3 length: 12 residues. Trimming removed 0 bases at V and 4 bases at J, with 5 bases between. CDR1 and CDR2 (germline): SGHRS, YFSETQ.

This clone was observed once. The chain joins TRBV19 to TRBJ2-3; D is perhaps TRBD2 (7 bases). This CDR3 comprises 17 residues. V lost 6 bases, J lost 0 bases, and 19 bases lay in between. The V gene's germline CDR1 is LNHDA and CDR2 SQIVND (reference sequence). CDR3: CASRLSGGRGSTDTQYF. In DNA, the CDR3 is TGTGCCAGTAGGCTCTCCGGGGGGCGGGGGAGCACAGATACGCAGTATTTT.

The gene calls are TRBV7-9 and TRBJ1-4; D gene uncertain. The CDR3 extends over 13 amino acids. Germline CDR1 SEHNR, CDR2 FQNEAQ (reference sequence). The ends were cut back, 2 bases at V and 7 bases at J, with 8 bases in the middle. CDR3 amino acids: CASSLRGGEKLFF. CDR3 DNA sequence: TGTGCCAGCAGCTTACGCGGAGGTGAAAAACTGTTTTTT.

This chain connects TRBV19 to TRBJ1-5, with TRBD1 identical over 10 bases. V was pared by 1 base and J by 5 bases, with 5 bases of the junction left unmatched. Germline CDR1 LNHDA, CDR2 SQIVND (reference sequence). The CDR3 totals 16 residues. The CDR3 DNA reads TGTGCCAGTAGTATAGGACAGGGGGCTGTGTATCAGCCCCAGCATTTT. Translated: CASSIGQGAVYQPQHF. The full variable domain, completed using reference TRBV19 and TRBJ1-5, is DGGITQSPKYLFRKEGQNVTLSCEQNLNHDAMYWYRQDPGQGLRLIYYSQIVNDFQKGDIAEGYSVSREKKESFPLTVTSAQKNPTAFYLCASSIGQGAVYQPQHFGDGTRLSIL.

This sequence joins TRBV5-6 and TRBJ2-7, with 7 bases matching TRBD1. The trim removed 3 bases at V and 5 bases at J, leaving 11 bases unmatched. This CDR3 region has 15 residues. Germline V gene lookup returns CDR1 SGHDT and CDR2 YYEEEE. CDR3 sequence: CASSWLGDSFNEQYF. The CDR3 nucleotides are TGTGCCAGCAGCTGGTTGGGGGACAGCTTCAACGAGCAGTACTTC.

This clone appeared a few times. The chain joins TRBV7-9 to TRBJ1-5; possible D gene TRBD1, 5 bases. Germline lookup yields CDR1 SEHNR and CDR2 FQNEAQ (reference sequence). The CDR3 is made up of 17 amino acids. V lost 7 bases and J lost 4, with 23 bases in between. The chain's CDR3 is CASTRGEGVKGNQPQHF. The CDR3 nucleotides read TGTGCCAGCACCCGAGGGGAGGGTGTCAAGGGTAATCAGCCCCAGCATTTT.

The chain has TRBV9 and TRBJ1-2, with D possibly matching TRBD1 (5 bases). The CDR3 is made up of 15 amino acids. Trimming left V 5 bases short and J 2 bases short, with 16 bases between. Germline lookup yields CDR1 SGDLS and CDR2 YYNGEE. The CDR3: CASSRGGAGNYGYTF. In DNA, the CDR3 is TGTGCCAGCAGTCGCGGCGGGGCGGGAAACTATGGCTACACCTTC. Supplemented by reference TRBV9 and TRBJ1-2, the full variable domain reads DSGVTQTPKHLITATGQRVTLRCSPRSGDLSVYWYQQSLDQGLQFLIQYYNGEERAKGNILERFSAQQFPDLHSELNLSSLELGDSALYFCASSRGGAGNYGYTFGSGTRLTVV.

This chain links TRBV29-1 with TRBJ1-1, with D perhaps matching TRBD1 (5 bases). Trimming removed 5 bases from V and 5 bases from J, with 12 bases in between. The CDR3 contains 12 residues. The germline V gene has CDR1 SQVTM and CDR2 ANQGSEA. The CDR3 protein is CSVYLGGTEAFF. The DNA for the CDR3 is TGCAGCGTTTATCTGGGGGGAACTGAAGCTTTCTTT.

This chain's CDR3 is CASSQGGAYEQYF. The CDR3 DNA reads as TGTGCCAGCAGCCAAGGGGGAGCCTACGAGCAGTACTTC. The rearrangement links TRBV3-1 (or the pseudogene TRBV3-2) to TRBJ2-7; a possible D gene is TRBD2 (5 bases). The germline V gene encodes CDR1 LGHDT and CDR2 YNNKEL (reference sequence). The ends were cut back, 1 base at V and 2 bases at J, with 6 bases in the middle. The CDR3 totals 13 residues.

V and J are TRBV29-1 and TRBJ2-3; either TRBD1 or TRBD2 may supply D (5 bases each). Trimming removed 3 bases from V and 0 bases from J, with 10 bases in between. Germline CDR1 SQVTM, CDR2 ANQGSEA. This CDR3 contains 14 residues. The CDR3 protein is CSVDSGPSTDTQYF. Here the CDR3 DNA reads TGCAGCGTTGATTCGGGGCCAAGCACAGATACGCAGTATTTT.

The chain recombines TRBV24-1 with TRBJ2-7, with a possible D match to TRBD1 (6 bases). The CDR3 loop spans 13 amino acids. The V gene's germline CDR1 is KGHDR and CDR2 SFDVKD. V gave up 4 bases and J gave up 7 bases, with 13 bases separating them. The CDR3 coding sequence is TGTGCCACCAGTGAGTCAACAGGGAGAGAGCAGTACTTC. Encoded protein: CATSESTGREQYF.

The chain couples TRBV7-9 to TRBJ2-7; TRBD1 might be the D (6 bases). V lost 2 bases to trimming and J lost 5 bases, with 16 bases between them. The germline V gene encodes CDR1 SEHNR and CDR2 FQNEAQ (reference sequence). The CDR3 is made up of 15 amino acids. The CDR3 DNA reads TGTGCCAGCAGCTTACAGGTGGGGGCAGTGAACGAGCAGTACTTC. It specifies CASSLQVGAVNEQYF.

The V call is TRBV7-7, the J call TRBJ2-3; D tentatively reads TRBD1 or TRBD2 (6 bases each). Germline V lookup: CDR1 SSHAT, CDR2 FNYEAQ (reference sequence). Trimming pared 5 bases from V and 0 bases from J, leaving 15 bases between. CDR3 length equals 16 residues. CDR3 sequence: CASSAGRGASTDTQYF. For the CDR3, the DNA is TGTGCCAGCAGCGCAGGAAGGGGGGCTAGCACAGATACGCAGTATTTT.

The chain employs TRBV4-2 and TRBJ2-1; possibly TRBD1 or TRBD2 for D (5 bases each). Looked up from germline, CDR1 is LGHNA and CDR2 is YNFKEQ. The CDR3 consists of 17 residues. V was shortened by 5 bases and J by 0 bases, with 17 bases between the two germline ends. The CDR3 sequence is CASSGAKSGSSYNEQFF. Written as DNA, the CDR3 is TGTGCCAGCAGCGGGGCCAAGTCGGGGAGCTCCTACAATGAGCAGTTCTTC.

The chain recombines TRBV30 with TRBJ1-6; no definite D call. The CDR3 covers 14 residues. Germline V lookup: CDR1 GTSNPN, CDR2 SVGIG (reference sequence). V was clipped by 0 bases and J by 7 bases, with 10 bases between them. DNA of the CDR3: TGTGCCTGGAGTGTAAGACTCAACAATTCACCCCTCCACTTT. Protein product: CAWSVRLNNSPLHF.

The chain couples TRBV12-3 or TRBV12-4 to TRBJ1-2, with D possibly being TRBD1 (6 bases). V was shortened by 6 bases and J by 8 bases, with 13 bases between the two germline ends. CDR3 size: 12 residues. CDR3 region: CASSSGARGYTF. The CDR3 bases are TGTGCCAGCAGCTCAGGGGCACGCGGCTACACCTTC.

V is TRBV6-5 and J is TRBJ2-2; 7 nucleotides agree with TRBD1. V trimming: 5 bases; J trimming: 4 bases; junction bases outside the gene matches: 7. CDR1 is MNHEY, CDR2 SVGAGI, per germline. The CDR3 sequence is 15 residues long. The CDR3 nucleotides are TGTGCCAGCAGTCCCGGGACAGCCGGCACCGGGGAGCTGTTTTTT. Translation gives CASSPGTAGTGELFF.

The V gene is TRBV14, the J gene TRBJ2-3, with TRBD2 matching over 7 bases. V was clipped by 4 bases and J by 1 base; unmatched bases: 2. Germline V gene lookup returns CDR1 SGHDN and CDR2 FVKESK. The CDR3 runs 14 residues. The CDR3 here is CASSPRGGTDTQYF. The CDR3 DNA sequence: TGTGCCAGCAGCCCTCGGGGGGGCACAGATACGCAGTATTTT.

The rearrangement links TRBV19 to TRBJ1-6; D is uncertain. The CDR3 covers 13 residues. Germline values: CDR1 LNHDA, CDR2 SQIVND (reference sequence). V was clipped by 11 bases and J by 5 bases, with 13 bases between them. The CDR3 DNA sequence: TGTGCCGGTGAGCGGGTAAATAATTCACCCCTCCACTTT. It codes for CAGERVNNSPLHF.

The V call is TRBV6-6, the J call TRBJ1-2, with 7 bases fitting TRBD1. The CDR3 spans 14 residues. The V gene's germline CDR1 is MNHNY and CDR2 SVGAGI (reference sequence). The ends lost 6 bases at V and 5 bases at J; junction bases unmatched: 9. CDR3: CASSRVTGVYGYTF. CDR3 coding DNA: TGTGCCAGCAGCCGCGTAACAGGGGTGTATGGCTACACCTTC.

This chain links TRBV9 with TRBJ2-3; TRBD1 aligns across 8 bases. V shed 0 bases and J 5 bases; nucleotides not matched to a gene: 11. This CDR3 region has 17 residues. Germline values: CDR1 SGDLS, CDR2 YYNGEE. The chain's CDR3 is CASSVAGVTGEVDTQYF. In DNA, the CDR3 is TGTGCCAGCAGCGTAGCAGGAGTGACAGGGGAGGTAGATACGCAGTATTTT.

This sequence joins TRBV6-5 and TRBJ1-1; TRBD1 agrees at 8 bases. V lost 5 bases and J lost 2; bases outside the gene matches: 1. The CDR3 length is 13 residues. Germline V CDR1 and CDR2: MNHEY, SVGAGI. As DNA, the CDR3 is TGTGCCAGCAGTACAGGGGGTAACACTGAAGCTTTCTTT. Amino acids: CASSTGGNTEAFF.

V gene TRBV9 combines with J gene TRBJ2-5; TRBD1 matches at 9 bases. The length of the CDR3 is 17 residues. V was pared by 4 bases and J by 5 bases, with 15 bases of the junction left unmatched. Germline V gene data show CDR1 as SGDLS and CDR2 as YYNGEE. The CDR3 nucleotides are TGTGCCAGCAGCCCCCGTCGGAGAACAGGGGGCCGGGAGACCCAGTACTTC. Residues: CASSPRRRTGGRETQYF.

Comments on this clone: Other DNA sequences of this sample code for an identical CDR3. This chain connects TRBV18 to TRBJ1-1; D is unresolved. This CDR3 comprises 13 residues. The ends were cut back, 3 bases at V and 1 base at J, with 6 bases in the middle. CDR1 and CDR2 from the germline V gene are KGHSH and LQKENI. CDR3 residues: CASSPGGNTEAFF. CDR3 nucleotides: TGTGCCAGCTCACCTGGCGGGAACACTGAAGCTTTCTTT.

V usage is TRBV7-6 and J usage is TRBJ1-6; tentative D call: TRBD1 (6 bases). Trimming removed 1 base at V and 6 bases at J, with 10 bases between. Looked up from germline, CDR1 is SGHVS and CDR2 is FNYEAQ. This CDR3 comprises 15 residues. CDR3 region: CASSLVGAGNSPLHF. CDR3 in DNA: TGTGCCAGCAGCTTAGTGGGGGCAGGTAATTCACCCCTCCACTTT.